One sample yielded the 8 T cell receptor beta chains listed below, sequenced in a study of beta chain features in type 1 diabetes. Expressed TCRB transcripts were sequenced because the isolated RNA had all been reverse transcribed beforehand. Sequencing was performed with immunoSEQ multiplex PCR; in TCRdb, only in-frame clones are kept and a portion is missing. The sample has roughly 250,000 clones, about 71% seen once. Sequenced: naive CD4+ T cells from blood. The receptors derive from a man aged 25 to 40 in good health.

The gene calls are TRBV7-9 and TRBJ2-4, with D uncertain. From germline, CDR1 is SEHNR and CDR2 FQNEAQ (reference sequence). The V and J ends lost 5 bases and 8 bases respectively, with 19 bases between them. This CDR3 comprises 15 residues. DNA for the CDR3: TGTGCCAGCAGCCCCCTCGGAACGGGTAGGGACATTCAGTACTTC. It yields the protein CASSPLGTGRDIQYF.

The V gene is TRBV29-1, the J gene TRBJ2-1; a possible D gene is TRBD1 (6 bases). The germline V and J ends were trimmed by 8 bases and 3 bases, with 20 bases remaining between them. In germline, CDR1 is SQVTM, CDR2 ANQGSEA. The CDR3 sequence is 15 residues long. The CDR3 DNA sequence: TGCAGCATACGACAGGAGCCCTCTTTCTACAATGAGCAGTTCTTC. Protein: CSIRQEPSFYNEQFF.

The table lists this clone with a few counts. This CDR3 is CSARVKNEQFF. The CDR3 DNA is TGCAGTGCTAGAGTTAAGAATGAGCAGTTCTTC. The chain carries TRBV20-1 and TRBJ2-1, with D hard to call. The CDR3 is 11 residues long. CDR1 and CDR2 (germline): DFQATT, SNEGSKA (reference sequence). Trimming removed 1 base from V and 7 bases from J, with 5 bases in between.

The CDR3 DNA follows: TGTGCCTGGAGCCTAATGACAGGGAACTATGGCTACACCTTC. Encoded protein: CAWSLMTGNYGYTF. The chain carries TRBV30 and TRBJ1-2; the match to TRBD1 covers 7 bases. The CDR3 has 14 residues. V lost 3 bases to trimming and J lost 2 bases; unmatched junction nucleotides: 6. Germline loops: CDR1 GTSNPN, CDR2 SVGIG (reference sequence). Full variable domain (missing parts from reference TRBV30 and TRBJ1-2): SQTIHQWPATLVQPVGSPLSLECTVEGTSNPNLYWYRQAAGRGLQLLFYSVGIGQISSEVPQNLSASRPQDRQFILSSKKLLLSDSGFYLCAWSLMTGNYGYTFGSGTRLTVV.

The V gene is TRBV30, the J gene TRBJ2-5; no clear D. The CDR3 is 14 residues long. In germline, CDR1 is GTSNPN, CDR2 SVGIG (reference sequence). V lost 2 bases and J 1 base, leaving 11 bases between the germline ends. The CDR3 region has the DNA TGTGCCTGGAGTCTACGACTTGTCCAAGAGACCCAGTACTTC. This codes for CAWSLRLVQETQYF.

CDR3 DNA sequence: TGTGCCAGCAGCCAAGATCTTCCCCTTCGGGTCGAGACCCAGTACTTC. It is translated as CASSQDLPLRVETQYF. The chain uses TRBV14 and TRBJ2-5; no clear D. CDR3 length: 16 residues. Trimming shortened V by 0 bases and J by 5 bases, and 16 bases separated the two germline ends. CDR1 and CDR2 from the germline V gene are SGHDN and FVKESK.

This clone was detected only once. CDR3 sequence: CASSFREATEAFF. The CDR3, as DNA: TGTGCCAGCAGCTTCAGGGAAGCCACTGAAGCTTTCTTT. V usage is TRBV7-2 and J usage is TRBJ1-1; a possible D gene is TRBD1 (5 bases). The CDR3 totals 13 residues. Germline CDR1 SGHTA, CDR2 FQGNSA. Trimming stripped 3 bases from V and 4 bases from J, with 9 bases between.

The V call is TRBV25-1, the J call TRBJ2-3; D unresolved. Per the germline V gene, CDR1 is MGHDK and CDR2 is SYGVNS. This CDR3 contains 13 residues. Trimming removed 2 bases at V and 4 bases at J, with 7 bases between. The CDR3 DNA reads TGTGCCAGCAGTGAAGAGGCCCCAGATACGCAGTATTTT. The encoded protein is CASSEEAPDTQYF.